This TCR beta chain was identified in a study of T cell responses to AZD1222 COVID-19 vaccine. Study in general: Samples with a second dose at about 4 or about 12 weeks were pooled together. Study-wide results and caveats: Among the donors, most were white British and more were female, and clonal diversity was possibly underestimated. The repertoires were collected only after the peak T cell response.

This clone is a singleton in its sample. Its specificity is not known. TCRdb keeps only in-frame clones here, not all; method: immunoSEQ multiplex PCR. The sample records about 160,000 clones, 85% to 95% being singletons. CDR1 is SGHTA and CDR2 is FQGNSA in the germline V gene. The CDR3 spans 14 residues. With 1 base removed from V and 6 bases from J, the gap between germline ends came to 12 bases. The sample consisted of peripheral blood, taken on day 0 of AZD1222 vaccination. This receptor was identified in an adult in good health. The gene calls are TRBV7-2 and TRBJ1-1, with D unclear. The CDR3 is CASSLGGSFAEAFF. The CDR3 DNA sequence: TGTGCCAGCAGCTTAGGTGGCAGTTTCGCTGAAGCTTTCTTT.